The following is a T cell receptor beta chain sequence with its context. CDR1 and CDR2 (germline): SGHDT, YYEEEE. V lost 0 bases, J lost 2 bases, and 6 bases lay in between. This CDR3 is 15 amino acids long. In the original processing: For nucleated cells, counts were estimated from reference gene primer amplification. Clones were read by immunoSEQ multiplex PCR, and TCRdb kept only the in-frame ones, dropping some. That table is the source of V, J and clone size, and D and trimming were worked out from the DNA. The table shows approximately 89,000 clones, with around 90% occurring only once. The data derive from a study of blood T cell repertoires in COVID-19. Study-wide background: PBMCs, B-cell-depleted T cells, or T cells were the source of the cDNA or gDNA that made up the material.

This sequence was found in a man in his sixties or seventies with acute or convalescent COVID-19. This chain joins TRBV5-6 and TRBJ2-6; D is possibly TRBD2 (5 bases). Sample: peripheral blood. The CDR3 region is CASSLEEAGANVLTF. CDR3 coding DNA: TGTGCCAGCAGCTTGGAGGAGGCTGGGGCCAACGTCCTGACTTTC.